This T cell receptor beta chain was identified during a study of blood T cell repertoires in COVID-19. Study summary: From the United States, Italy and Spain came samples of acute and convalescent COVID-19. The analysed material was cDNA or gDNA that came from T cells, B-cell-depleted T cells, or PBMCs.

This clone has more than one count but fewer than ten. Source study methods: Amplification from reference gene primers served as the basis for estimated nucleated cell counts. Using immunoSEQ multiplex PCR, the repertoire was profiled, and TCRdb retains in-frame clones only, with some absent. V, J and clone size were drawn from that table, and D and trimming were deduced from the DNA. The sample contains roughly 35,000 clones, around 80% of which appear only once. CDR1 is LGHNA and CDR2 is YSLEER in the germline V gene. The CDR3 extends over 15 amino acids. Trimming took 0 bases from V and 3 from J, leaving 9 bases between them.

The receptor was derived from an older man with acute or convalescent COVID-19. The sample was peripheral blood. The V call is TRBV4-3, the J call TRBJ1-3; D is ambiguous. The CDR3 protein is CASSQDPPGGNTIYF. The CDR3 DNA sequence: TGCGCCAGCAGCCAAGATCCCCCAGGTGGAAACACCATATATTTT.